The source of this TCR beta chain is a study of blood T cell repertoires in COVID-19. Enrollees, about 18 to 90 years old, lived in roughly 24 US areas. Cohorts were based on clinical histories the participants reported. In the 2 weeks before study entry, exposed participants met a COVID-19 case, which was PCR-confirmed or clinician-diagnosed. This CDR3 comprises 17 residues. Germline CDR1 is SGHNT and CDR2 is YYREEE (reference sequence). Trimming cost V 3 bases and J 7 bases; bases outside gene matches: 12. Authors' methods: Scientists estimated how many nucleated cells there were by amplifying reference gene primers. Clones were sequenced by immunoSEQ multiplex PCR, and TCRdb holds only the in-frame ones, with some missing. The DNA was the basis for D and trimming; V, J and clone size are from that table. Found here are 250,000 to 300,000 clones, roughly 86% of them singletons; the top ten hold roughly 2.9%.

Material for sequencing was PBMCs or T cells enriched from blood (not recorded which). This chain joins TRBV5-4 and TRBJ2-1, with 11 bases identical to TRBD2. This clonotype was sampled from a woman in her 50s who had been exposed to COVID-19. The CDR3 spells CASSYDFSGGADNEQFF. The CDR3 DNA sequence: TGTGCCAGCAGCTACGACTTTAGCGGGGGGGCCGATAATGAGCAGTTCTTC.